These 29 T cell receptor beta chains came from one sample sequenced in a study of blood T cell repertoires in COVID-19. The repertoire was sequenced with immunoSEQ multiplex PCR; TCRdb's copy has only in-frame clones and lacks some. This sample has about 54,000 clones, with 75% to 85% found just once. Sequencing was carried out using peripheral blood. Receptors were obtained from a human donor in a cohort sampled during active COVID-19.

This clone has more than one count but fewer than ten. The chain links TRBV28 to TRBJ1-1; TRBD1 agrees at 8 bases. V shed 3 bases and J 7 bases; nucleotides not matched to a gene: 1. The CDR3 contains 12 residues. Germline CDR1 is MDHEN and CDR2 is SYDVKM. CDR3 sequence (DNA): TGTGCCAGCAGTTTTACAGGGGGTGAAGCTTTCTTT. Translation gives CASSFTGGEAFF.

The rearrangement uses TRBV21-1 and TRBJ2-1; TRBD1, the table's D call, lacks a check against the DNA. TRBV21-1 is labeled a pseudogene. The CDR3 consists of 19 residues. Here the CDR3 DNA reads TGTGCCAGCAGCCCCCTTGTCCCCCAGGGGGAAGACTCCTACAATGAGCAGTTCTTC. Translation gives CASSPLVPQGEDSYNEQFF.

The rearrangement links TRBV3-1 (or the pseudogene TRBV3-2) to TRBJ2-1; TRBD2 agrees at 9 bases. V lost 2 bases to trimming and J lost 8 bases; unmatched junction nucleotides: 4. Germline assignment: CDR1 LGHDT and CDR2 YNNKEL (reference sequence). This CDR3 has 14 amino acids. Written as DNA, the CDR3 is TGTGCCAGCAGCCAATTACTAGCGGGTGATGAGCAGTTCTTC. This codes for CASSQLLAGDEQFF.

The CDR3 reads CASSQAGLSTDTQYF. The DNA of the CDR3 is TGTGCCAGCAGCCAAGCGGGCCTCAGCACAGATACGCAGTATTTT. This rearrangement joins TRBV5-4 to TRBJ2-3; D is perhaps TRBD2 (6 bases). V lost 4 bases and J lost 0, with 12 bases in between. This CDR3 is 15 amino acids long. Germline CDR1 reads SGHNT; CDR2 reads YYREEE (reference sequence).

The chain has TRBV7-9 and TRBJ1-4, with 7 bases that match TRBD1. Germline CDR1 and CDR2: SEHNR and FQNEAQ (reference sequence). The CDR3 sequence is 15 residues long. After removal of 2 bases from V and 4 bases from J, the junction contained 4 bases not matched to a gene. For the CDR3, the DNA is TGTGCCAGCAGCTTACCAGGGGGACTTAATGAAAAACTGTTTTTT. It translates to CASSLPGGLNEKLFF.

CDR3 residues: CASSQMTSGATSPYEQYF. Written as DNA, the CDR3 is TGCGCCAGCAGCCAAATGACTAGCGGAGCTACCTCTCCCTACGAGCAGTACTTC. The chain joins TRBV4-3 to TRBJ2-7; TRBD2 matches at 9 bases. CDR1 and CDR2 (germline): LGHNA, YSLEER. CDR3 length: 18 residues. V shed 2 bases, J shed 2 bases, and the junction held 13 bases outside the gene matches.

This chain joins TRBV9 and TRBJ2-7; maybe TRBD2 (7 bases). CDR3 length: 13 residues. The V gene lost 7 bases and the J gene lost 4 bases, with 15 bases spanning the gap. Per the germline V gene, CDR1 is SGDLS and CDR2 is YYNGEE. This CDR3 is CASGGASGYEQYF. The CDR3, as DNA: TGTGCCAGCGGGGGGGCTAGCGGATACGAGCAGTACTTC.

The rearrangement uses TRBV29-1 and TRBJ2-4; 9 bases fit TRBD1. V lost 3 bases and J lost 15; bases outside the gene matches: 6. This CDR3 region has 11 residues. Per germline, CDR1 SQVTM and CDR2 ANQGSEA. The CDR3 DNA is TGCAGCGTTGATAAAGGGGACAGGGTGTACTTC. This encodes CSVDKGDRVYF.

The count of this clone is one. The V gene is TRBV5-6, the J gene TRBJ1-5; no firm D call. The V end was cut by 0 bases, the J end by 5 bases, with 15 bases between. The CDR3 covers 16 residues. Germline values: CDR1 SGHDT, CDR2 YYEEEE. The CDR3 DNA reads TGTGCCAGCAGCTTGGGGGGAGGGAATGGGGATCAGCCCCAGCATTTT. As protein: CASSLGGGNGDQPQHF.

This rearrangement joins TRBV30 to TRBJ2-7, with 8 bases aligning to TRBD2. V lost 2 bases and J lost 5; bases outside the gene matches: 11. The CDR3 totals 15 residues. In germline, CDR1 is GTSNPN, CDR2 SVGIG (reference sequence). CDR3 region: CAWSRGASGSNEQYF. CDR3 coding DNA: TGTGCCTGGAGTAGGGGGGCCAGCGGGAGTAACGAGCAGTACTTC.

The chain employs TRBV19 and TRBJ2-7; possible D gene TRBD2, 6 bases. CDR3 size: 13 residues. The germline gives CDR1 LNHDA, CDR2 SQIVND (reference sequence). V gave up 5 bases and J gave up 3 bases, with 11 bases separating them. CDR3 region: CASSSAGNYEQYF. CDR3 bases: TGTGCCAGTAGTTCGGCGGGGAACTACGAGCAGTACTTC.

The chain uses TRBV6-5 and TRBJ1-2; a possible D gene is TRBD1 (5 bases). V gave up 0 bases and J gave up 4 bases, with 12 bases separating them. The CDR3 contains 15 residues. CDR1 and CDR2 (germline): MNHEY, SVGAGI. The CDR3 reads CASSYSGPFGYGYTF. For the CDR3, the DNA is TGTGCCAGCAGTTACTCGGGGCCTTTTGGCTATGGCTACACCTTC.

The rearrangement links TRBV5-1 to TRBJ1-5; tentatively, D is TRBD1 (6 bases). Trimming removed 2 bases at V and 6 bases at J, with 18 bases between. The CDR3 extends over 16 amino acids. Germline V gives CDR1 SGHRS, CDR2 YFSETQ. The CDR3 DNA follows: TGCGCCAGCAGCTTCGACGCACAGGGTGCGGGTCAGCCCCAGCATTTT. As protein: CASSFDAQGAGQPQHF.

V usage is TRBV7-2 and J usage is TRBJ1-3; 8 nucleotides line up with TRBD1. CDR1 is SGHTA, CDR2 FQGNSA, per germline. The CDR3 covers 16 residues. Trimming at V came to 5 bases and at J to 6 bases, leaving 12 bases not matched to a gene. The CDR3 is CASSNTGGLPANTIYF. In DNA form, the CDR3 reads TGTGCCAGCAGCAACACAGGGGGACTTCCTGCAAACACCATATATTTT.

This sequence joins TRBV19 and TRBJ2-7; D might be TRBD1 (5 bases). The germline V gene encodes CDR1 LNHDA and CDR2 SQIVND (reference sequence). V lost 3 bases to trimming and J lost 3 bases, with 15 bases between them. The CDR3 contains 15 residues. Here the CDR3 reads CASSMPGLGNYEQYF. In DNA form, the CDR3 reads TGTGCCAGTAGTATGCCAGGGTTGGGAAACTACGAGCAGTACTTC.

This rearrangement joins TRBV2 to TRBJ2-7; D possibly corresponds to TRBD1 (5 bases). The CDR3 extends over 15 amino acids. Germline V gives CDR1 SNHLY, CDR2 FYNNEI. Trimming cost V 7 bases and J 3 bases, with 19 bases left between them. The CDR3: CASTPGSGINYEQYF. Here the CDR3 DNA reads TGTGCCAGCACCCCAGGGTCAGGAATCAACTACGAGCAGTACTTC.

The chain combines TRBV9 with TRBJ1-3; D call uncertain. Germline-derived CDR1 and CDR2 are SGDLS and YYNGEE. This CDR3 has 13 amino acids. V gave up 4 bases and J gave up 0 bases, with 5 bases separating them. The CDR3 region is CASSSTSGNTIYF. DNA of the CDR3: TGTGCCAGCAGCAGCACCTCTGGAAACACCATATATTTT.

The chain has TRBV12-2 and TRBJ1-2; the table assigns TRBD1, which was not confirmed against the DNA. TRBV12-2 is shown as a pseudogene. The CDR3 has 15 amino acids. The CDR3 coding sequence is TGTGCAAGTCGCTTAGTGGTCCGTCAGGGTAAAGGCTACACCTTC. Protein: CASRLVVRQGKGYTF.

This chain links TRBV5-1 with TRBJ2-7; D is unresolved. Germline V gene sequence: CDR1 SGHRS, CDR2 YFSETQ. The V end was cut by 4 bases, the J end by 2 bases, with 13 bases between. The CDR3 has 14 amino acids. CDR3 in amino acids: CASSPLPGAYEQYF. CDR3 nucleotide sequence: TGCGCCAGCAGCCCTCTCCCCGGAGCCTACGAGCAGTACTTC.

A few counts support this clone. This chain links TRBV7-9 with TRBJ1-2, with TRBD1 matching 7 bases. The CDR3 is 13 residues long. Germline assignment: CDR1 SEHNR and CDR2 FQNEAQ (reference sequence). Trimming took 6 bases from V and 4 from J; bases not matched to a gene: 5. The CDR3 loop reads CASSIQGSYGYTF. The DNA for the CDR3 is TGTGCCAGCAGTATACAGGGGAGCTATGGCTACACCTTC.

The chain carries TRBV28 and TRBJ1-1; D not resolved. Germline V gene sequence: CDR1 MDHEN, CDR2 SYDVKM. V lost 4 bases and J lost 3, with 15 bases in between. The CDR3 is 15 amino acids. The CDR3 here is CASSSWGYRDTEAFF. The CDR3 DNA follows: TGTGCCAGCAGTTCATGGGGTTATCGGGACACTGAAGCTTTCTTT. The whole variable domain, filled in from reference TRBV28 and TRBJ1-1, reads DVKVTQSSRYLVKRTGEKVFLECVQDMDHENMFWYRQDPGLGLRLIYFSYDVKMKEKGDIPEGYSVSREKKERFSLILESASTNQTSMYLCASSSWGYRDTEAFFGQGTRLTVV.

This clone was recorded a few times. The CDR3 coding sequence is TGTGCCAGAAGCTTACAAAACCTCGTGGGGAGCGGGAGCCGTTGTAACCCACACGAGCAGTACTTC. This encodes CARSLQNLVGSGSRCNPHEQYF. The chain employs TRBV5-3 and TRBJ2-7; 8 nucleotides agree with TRBD2. TRBV5-3 is given ORF status, its function remaining uncertain. The CDR3 extends over 22 amino acids. The junction had 30 bases not matched to a gene; V was cut back by 2 bases and J by 5 bases.

For the CDR3, the DNA is TGTGCCAGCAGCCCGCCCCAGGGGGCCCATTCCACAGATACGCAGTATTTT. Translating it yields CASSPPQGAHSTDTQYF. The J gene is TRBJ2-3, the V gene TRBV3-1 (or the pseudogene TRBV3-2), with 8 bases matching TRBD1. The V gene end was trimmed by 4 bases and the J gene end by 2 bases; junction bases not matched to a gene: 11. CDR3 size: 17 residues. Per the germline V gene, CDR1 is LGHDT and CDR2 is YNNKEL (reference sequence).

The count of this clone is one. V gene TRBV6-4 combines with J gene TRBJ1-5, with TRBD1 identical over 10 bases. This CDR3 has 15 amino acids. J was trimmed by 6 bases and V by 5 bases; bases with no gene match: 7. CDR1 and CDR2 from the germline V gene are MRHNA and SNTAGT. In DNA form, the CDR3 reads TGTGCCAGCAGTCAAGACAGGGGGCTAGGTCAGCCCCAGCATTTT. The encoded protein is CASSQDRGLGQPQHF.

The V and J genes are TRBV5-4 and TRBJ1-1; TRBD1 is a possible D gene (5 bases). The germline V gene encodes CDR1 SGHNT and CDR2 YYREEE (reference sequence). Trimming left V 4 bases short and J 0 bases short, with 16 bases between. The CDR3 consists of 16 residues. DNA of the CDR3: TGTGCCAGCAGCCTCGGGTCAGCAGGGATGAACACTGAAGCTTTCTTT. It yields the protein CASSLGSAGMNTEAFF.

The chain joins TRBV9 to TRBJ2-7; tentatively, D is TRBD1 (6 bases). Trimming removed 5 bases at V and 0 bases at J, with 15 bases between. This CDR3 is built from 15 residues. The germline gives CDR1 SGDLS, CDR2 YYNGEE. CDR3 DNA sequence: TGTGCCAGCAGTCCAGTCCAGGACAGCTCCTACGAGCAGTACTTC. Translated: CASSPVQDSSYEQYF. The variable domain in full, with the rest retrieved from reference TRBV9 and TRBJ2-7, is DSGVTQTPKHLITATGQRVTLRCSPRSGDLSVYWYQQSLDQGLQFLIQYYNGEERAKGNILERFSAQQFPDLHSELNLSSLELGDSALYFCASSPVQDSSYEQYFGPGTRLTVT.

The rearrangement uses TRBV5-4 and TRBJ1-1, with 11 bases lining up with TRBD1. Trimming cost V 5 bases and J 8 bases; bases outside gene matches: 11. Germline loops: CDR1 SGHNT, CDR2 YYREEE (reference sequence). The CDR3 totals 15 residues. For the CDR3, the DNA is TGTGCCAGCAGTTTCCAAGGACAGGGGGCGGCCGAAGCTTTCTTT. It is translated as CASSFQGQGAAEAFF.

This clone was found a few times. This chain joins TRBV10-3 and TRBJ2-3; 8 bases fit TRBD2. The CDR3 spans 15 residues. Trimming removed 5 bases from V and 6 bases from J; junction bases left unmatched: 10. CDR1 and CDR2 (germline): ENHRY, SYGVKD. CDR3 residues: CAISTSGGQPDTQYF. The CDR3 nucleotides read TGTGCCATCAGTACTAGCGGCGGACAGCCGGATACGCAGTATTTT.

V is TRBV24-1 and J is TRBJ1-1, with TRBD1 matching over 7 bases. Trimming cost V 4 bases and J 6 bases; bases outside gene matches: 13. The CDR3 is 16 amino acids. From germline, CDR1 is KGHDR and CDR2 SFDVKD. CDR3 protein: CATSDPRQGRGAEAFF. CDR3 nucleotide sequence: TGTGCCACCAGTGACCCCCGACAGGGAAGGGGAGCTGAAGCTTTCTTT.